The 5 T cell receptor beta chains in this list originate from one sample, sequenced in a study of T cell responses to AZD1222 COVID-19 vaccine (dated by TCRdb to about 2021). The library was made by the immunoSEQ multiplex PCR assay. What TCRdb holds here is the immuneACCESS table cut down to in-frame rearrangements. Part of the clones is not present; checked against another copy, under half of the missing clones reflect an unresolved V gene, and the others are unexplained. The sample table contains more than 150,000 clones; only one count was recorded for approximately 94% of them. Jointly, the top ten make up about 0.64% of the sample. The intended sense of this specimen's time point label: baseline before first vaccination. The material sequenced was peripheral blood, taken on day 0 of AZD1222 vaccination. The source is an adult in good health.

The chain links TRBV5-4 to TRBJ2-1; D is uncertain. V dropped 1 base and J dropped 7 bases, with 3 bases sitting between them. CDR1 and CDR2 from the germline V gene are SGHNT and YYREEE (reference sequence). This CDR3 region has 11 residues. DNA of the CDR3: TGTGCCAGCAGCTTGCTTAATGAGCAGTTCTTC. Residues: CASSLLNEQFF.

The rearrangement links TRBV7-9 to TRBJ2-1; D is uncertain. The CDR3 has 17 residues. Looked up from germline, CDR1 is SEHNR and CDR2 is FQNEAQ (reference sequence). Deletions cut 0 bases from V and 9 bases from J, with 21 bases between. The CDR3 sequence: CASSLAVPSDWAIEQFF. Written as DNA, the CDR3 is TGTGCCAGCAGCTTAGCAGTACCTAGTGACTGGGCAATTGAGCAGTTCTTC.

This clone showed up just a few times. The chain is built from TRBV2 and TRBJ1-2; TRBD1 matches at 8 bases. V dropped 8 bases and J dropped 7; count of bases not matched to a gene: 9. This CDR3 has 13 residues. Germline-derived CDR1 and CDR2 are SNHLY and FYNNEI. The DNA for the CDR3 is TGTGCCAGCCGGGACAGGTCAGCAGGTGGCTACACCTTC. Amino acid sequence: CASRDRSAGGYTF.

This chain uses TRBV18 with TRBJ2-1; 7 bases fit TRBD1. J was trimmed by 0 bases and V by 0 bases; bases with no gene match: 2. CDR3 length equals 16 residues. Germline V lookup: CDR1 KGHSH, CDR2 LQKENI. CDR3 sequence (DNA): TGTGCCAGCTCACCACCGGCAGGGGGCTCCTACAATGAGCAGTTCTTC. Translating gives CASSPPAGGSYNEQFF. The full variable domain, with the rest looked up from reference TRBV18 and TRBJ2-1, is NAGVMQNPRHLVRRRGQEARLRCSPMKGHSHVYWYRQLPEEGLKFMVYLQKENIIDESGMPKERFSAEFPKEGPSILRIQQVVRGDSAAYFCASSPPAGGSYNEQFFGPGTRLTVL.

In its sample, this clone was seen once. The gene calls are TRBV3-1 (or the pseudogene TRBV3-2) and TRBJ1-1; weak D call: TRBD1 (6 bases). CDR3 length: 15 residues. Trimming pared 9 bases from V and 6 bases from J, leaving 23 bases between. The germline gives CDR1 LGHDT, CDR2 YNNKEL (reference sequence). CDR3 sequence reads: CASLQRGADQAEAFF. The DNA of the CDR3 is TGTGCCAGTCTTCAGAGGGGGGCCGACCAAGCTGAAGCTTTCTTT.